The rows below give T cell receptor beta chains drawn from one sample of a study of OX40 agonist ivuxolimab in advanced cancers. Only in-frame clones appear in the TCRdb table, and some are missing; sequencing was by immunoSEQ multiplex PCR. The sample records roughly 50,000 clones, about 86% being singletons. Source: CD4+ or CD8+ T cells sorted from blood, taken in a trial of the OX40 agonist ivuxolimab. The receptors shown here come from an adult with an advanced solid tumor such as melanoma, head and neck, liver or kidney cancer. The conserved cysteine and the conserved F or W are not part of the CDR3 here. Expanded clones are given a class, and other clones once, few, many or no size at all.

clone_size j_call v_call cdr3_aa
once TRBJ1-5 TRBV11-2 ASSLNQPTFNQPQH
NA TRBJ2-7 TRBV5-1 ASSRLSGTGIYEQY
NA TRBJ2-3 TRBV4-2 ASSGRTFPDTQY
once TRBJ2-1 TRBV5-1 ASSLDGGVSYNEQF
NA TRBJ2-1 TRBV5-4 ASSLERGGTNEQF
NA TRBJ1-3 TRBV5-6 ASSLVAGTGGRNTIY
NA TRBJ1-1 TRBV6-1 ASSDWTGGNTEAF
NA TRBJ1-6 TRBV30 AWSDRGLGNSPLH
NA TRBJ2-3 TRBV6-6 ASSYRGGIGTDTQY
NA TRBJ1-2 TRBV6-6 ASNQRRTSNYGYT
NA TRBJ1-5 TRBV5-8 ASSTSWGQGVNQPQH
NA TRBJ1-1 TRBV7-9 ASRYGGSEAF
NA TRBJ2-7 TRBV19 ATRDRGAYEQY
NA TRBJ1-4 TRBV5-1 ASSLGYRGSANEKLF
once TRBJ1-5 TRBV10-3 AISDQEFGAQH
NA TRBJ1-5 TRBV19 ASSIGSRQVENQPQH
NA TRBJ1-6 TRBV19 ASSTQGQLNSPLH
NA TRBJ1-6 TRBV5-5 ASTPQLSSGSPLH
NA TRBJ2-6 TRBV19 ASSIRGDSSGANVLT
NA TRBJ2-5 TRBV12-5 ASGLVPGAGAETQY
NA TRBJ2-5 TRBV18 ASSTDREFRWQY
NA TRBJ2-7 TRBV5-5 ASSSLTGYSPYEQY
NA TRBJ2-4 TRBV2 ASRYGEPQY
NA TRBJ1-6 TRBV19 ASRTGENGYNSPLH
once TRBJ2-5 TRBV18 ASSLEETQY
NA TRBJ1-5 TRBV19 ASSLAGASAGVFQPQH
once TRBJ1-2 TRBV6-5 ASSSHGTAVLGYT
NA TRBJ2-1 TRBV10-2 ASSGGGSHNEQF
NA TRBJ2-1 TRBV7-2 ASSFGSRRNEQF
NA TRBJ1-1 TRBV5-5 ASSLWMGVNTEAF
NA TRBJ2-4 TRBV2 ASSEDANIQY
NA TRBJ2-5 TRBV6-1 ASSEASRTSGAETQY
NA TRBJ2-7 TRBV6-5 ASSYSRAPGGEQY
once TRBJ2-3 TRBV11-2 ASRISGATDTQY
NA TRBJ1-6 TRBV19 ASSGGQGVNSPLH
NA TRBJ2-1 TRBV11-3 ASSSGTRGYNEQF
NA TRBJ1-6 TRBV6-5 ASSRDSSYNSPLH
NA TRBJ1-1 TRBV19 ASSMWRGPSDTEAF
NA TRBJ1-1 TRBV15 ATSRDSRGGTEAF
NA TRBJ1-6 TRBV19 ASSSPETPRKSPLH
NA TRBJ2-7 TRBV7-2 ASSPWRTSNEQY
once TRBJ2-1 TRBV5-1 ASRPLVGVDEQF
NA TRBJ2-2 TRBV2 ASRTLGTSGGGINTGELF
NA TRBJ1-2 TRBV18 ASSSAGDGGYT
NA TRBJ2-7 TRBV29-1 SVRPGWGGEQY
NA TRBJ2-7 TRBV10-3 AISGGLAGTYEQY